A selection of T cell receptor beta chains follows, all from one sample in a study of tumor-infiltrating lymphocytes in primary liver carcinoma. MiXCR was run by TCRdb on the multiplex PCR reads, yielding one entry per CDR3 protein. The repertoire holds about 320,000 distinct CDR3 sequences, with roughly 60% as singletons. The sequenced material came from peripheral blood. The receptors shown here come from a woman in her twenties or thirties with primary liver carcinoma and hepatitis B virus infection. CDR3s include the opening cysteine and the closing phenylalanine or tryptophan. A D gene is named only where the DNA matches it firmly. Size values are once, few and many counts, or a class for expanded clones, and some rows have none.

TRBJ2-1,TRBV6-2/TRBV6-3,NA,many,CASSYSLSYNEQFF,TGTGCCAGCAGTTACTCGCTTTCCTACAATGAGCAGTTCTTC
TRBJ2-1,TRBV7-8,TRBD2,few,CASSLLLAYNEQFF,TGTGCCAGCAGCTTACTACTAGCGTACAATGAGCAGTTCTTC
TRBJ2-2,TRBV6-2/TRBV6-3,TRBD2,NA,CASTLAAYTWELFF,TGTGCCAGCACCCTAGCGGCGTACACCTGGGAGCTGTTTTTT
TRBJ2-1,TRBV11-2,NA,NA,CAGSLKAGRYNEQFF,TGTGCCGGCAGCTTGAAGGCTGGTCGGTACAATGAGCAGTTCTTC
TRBJ1-5,TRBV6-2/TRBV6-3,NA,many,CASSGSGKVQPQHF,TGTGCCAGCAGCGGTTCGGGAAAGGTCCAGCCCCAGCATTTT
TRBJ2-1,TRBV28,NA,NA,CASSLWGPSRSNEQFF,TGTGCCAGCAGTTTGTGGGGGCCCTCCCGGAGCAATGAGCAGTTCTTC
TRBJ2-1,TRBV24-1,TRBD1,few,CATSKGQVYNEQFF,TGTGCCACTAGTAAGGGACAGGTCTACAATGAGCAGTTCTTC
TRBJ2-3,TRBV30,TRBD1,NA,CAWSRGTGGPDTQYF,TGTGCCTGGAGTAGGGGTACAGGGGGCCCAGATACGCAGTATTTT
TRBJ1-2,TRBV24-1,NA,NA,CATNTRLDSEGYTF,TGTGCCACCAACACTCGCTTGGACTCGGAGGGCTACACCTTC
TRBJ1-6,TRBV11-2,NA,many,CASSLDHNPGSPLHF,TGTGCCAGCAGCTTAGATCACAACCCCGGGTCACCCCTCCACTTT
TRBJ2-1,TRBV11-2,NA,many,CASTVGPSTNEQFF,TGTGCCAGCACAGTGGGCCCTAGCACCAATGAGCAGTTCTTC
TRBJ1-6,TRBV11-3,NA,NA,CASSLGVNSPFHF,TGTGCCAGCAGCTTAGGGGTTAACTCACCCTTCCACTTT
TRBJ2-3,TRBV6-5,TRBD2,many,CASSFSGRGPNTDTQYF,TGTGCCAGCAGCTTTAGCGGGAGAGGGCCGAACACAGATACGCAGTATTTT
TRBJ2-3,TRBV5-6,NA,NA,CASSLDLEGADTQYF,TGTGCCAGCAGCTTGGACCTTGAAGGAGCAGATACGCAGTATTTT
TRBJ2-2,TRBV5-4,TRBD2,NA,CATQGVAGSNTGELFF,TGTGCCACCCAGGGAGTAGCGGGAAGCAACACCGGGGAGCTGTTTTTT
TRBJ2-4,TRBV6-6,NA,few,CASSYSPRARGENIQYF,TGTGCCAGCAGTTACTCACCCCGGGCCAGAGGGGAAAACATTCAGTACTTC